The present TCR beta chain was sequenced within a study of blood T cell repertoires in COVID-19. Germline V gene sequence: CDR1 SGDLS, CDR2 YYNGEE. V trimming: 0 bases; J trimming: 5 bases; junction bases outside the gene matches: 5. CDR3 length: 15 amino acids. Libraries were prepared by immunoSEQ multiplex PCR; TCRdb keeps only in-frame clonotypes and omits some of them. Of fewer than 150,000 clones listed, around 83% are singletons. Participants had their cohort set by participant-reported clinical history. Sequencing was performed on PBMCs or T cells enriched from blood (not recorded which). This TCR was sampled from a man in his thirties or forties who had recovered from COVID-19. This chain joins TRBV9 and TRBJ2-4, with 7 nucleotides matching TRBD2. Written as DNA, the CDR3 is TGTGCCAGCAGCGTAGATGGTAGCGGGCAAAACATTCAGTACTTC. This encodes CASSVDGSGQNIQYF.